These 3 T cell receptor beta chains came from one sample sequenced in a study of beta chain features in type 1 diabetes. Investigators reverse transcribed all isolated RNA, so they sequenced expressed TCRB transcripts. The repertoire was sequenced with immunoSEQ multiplex PCR; TCRdb's copy has only in-frame clones and lacks some. The sample carries hundreds of thousands of clones, 68% recorded once. Sequencing input: naive CD4+ T cells from blood. Receptor source: a man younger than 40 in good health.

The rearrangement joins TRBV7-9 to TRBJ2-2; unclear D gene. The CDR3 runs 14 residues. V gave up 1 base and J gave up 3 bases, with 6 bases separating them. CDR1 SEHNR and CDR2 FQNEAQ come from the germline V gene (reference sequence). CDR3 protein: CASSLGSDTGELFF. CDR3 DNA: TGTGCCAGCAGCTTAGGGTCCGACACCGGGGAGCTGTTTTTT.

The chain is built from TRBV29-1 and TRBJ2-1, with 8 positions matching TRBD2. The V gene end was trimmed by 0 bases and the J gene end by 14 bases; junction bases not matched to a gene: 6. CDR1 SQVTM and CDR2 ANQGSEA come from the germline V gene. There are 12 residues in the CDR3. This CDR3 reads CSVEEQAGAEFF. DNA of the CDR3: TGCAGCGTTGAAGAACAAGCGGGAGCGGAGTTCTTC.

This chain joins TRBV27 and TRBJ2-5; maybe TRBD2 (5 bases). This CDR3 has 14 amino acids. Trimming took 2 bases from V and 7 from J, leaving 14 bases between them. Germline V CDR1 and CDR2: MNHEY, SMNVEV (reference sequence). In DNA form, the CDR3 reads TGTGCCAGCAGTTTACAGCGGACTGGAGGGACCCAGTACTTC. Translated, it gives CASSLQRTGGTQYF.